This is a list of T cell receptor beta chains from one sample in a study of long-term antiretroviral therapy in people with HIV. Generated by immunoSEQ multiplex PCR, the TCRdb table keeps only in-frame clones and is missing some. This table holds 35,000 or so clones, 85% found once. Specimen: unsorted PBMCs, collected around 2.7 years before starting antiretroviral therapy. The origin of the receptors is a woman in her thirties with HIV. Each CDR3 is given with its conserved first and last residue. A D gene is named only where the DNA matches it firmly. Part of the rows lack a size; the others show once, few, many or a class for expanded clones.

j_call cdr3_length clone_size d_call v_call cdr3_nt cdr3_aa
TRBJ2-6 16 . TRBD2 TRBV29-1 TGCAGCGTTGAAGATCGGCGGGGGACTGGGGCCAACGTCCTGACTTTC CSVEDRRGTGANVLTF
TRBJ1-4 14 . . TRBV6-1 TGTGCCAGCAAGTCGGCAGGGGATATTGGAAAACTGTTTTTT CASKSAGDIGKLFF
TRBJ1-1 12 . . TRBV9 TGTGCCAGCAGCGTGGGAAATGGAGAAGCTTTCTTT CASSVGNGEAFF
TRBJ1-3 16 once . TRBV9 TGTGCCAGCAGCGGTAGTGGAGGTGGCGGTGGAAACACCATATATTTT CASSGSGGGGGNTIYF
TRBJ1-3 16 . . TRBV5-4 TGTGCCAGCAGCGCTGACAGTCTAGTCTCTGGAAACACCATATATTTT CASSADSLVSGNTIYF
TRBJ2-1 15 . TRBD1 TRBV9 TGTGCCAGCAGCCTTGGACAGGGGGCATTTAGTGAGCAGTTCTTC CASSLGQGAFSEQFF
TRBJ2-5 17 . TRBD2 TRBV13 TGTGCCAGCAGGGCCGGGACTAGCGGGGGGCCGCAAGAGACCCAGTACTTC CASRAGTSGGPQETQYF
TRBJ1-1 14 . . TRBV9 TGTGCCAGCAGCCAGGGGAGGGTGGGCACTGAAGCTTTCTTT CASSQGRVGTEAFF
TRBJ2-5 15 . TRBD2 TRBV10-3 TGTGCCATCAGTGATCTAGCGGGGAACCAAGAGACCCAGTACTTC CAISDLAGNQETQYF
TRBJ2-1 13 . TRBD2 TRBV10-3 TGTGCCATCAGTGAGACTAGCGGGGGTGAGCAGTTCTTC CAISETSGGEQFF
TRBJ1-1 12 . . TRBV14 TGTGCCAGCAGCTCAGGGAACACTGAAGCTTTCTTT CASSSGNTEAFF
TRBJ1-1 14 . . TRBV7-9 TGTGCCAGCAGCTTAACTGACTGGAACACTGAAGCTTTCTTT CASSLTDWNTEAFF
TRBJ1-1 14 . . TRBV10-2 TGCGCCAGCAGCAGAACCCAGACGAACACTGAAGCTTTCTTT CASSRTQTNTEAFF
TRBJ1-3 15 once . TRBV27 TGTGCCAGCAGTTATAATCGGAACTCTGGAAACACCATATATTTT CASSYNRNSGNTIYF
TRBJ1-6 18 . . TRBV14 TGTGCCAGCAGCCAAACTCCCTCTCTGGCCAGAATTAATTCACCCCTCCACTTT CASSQTPSLARINSPLHF
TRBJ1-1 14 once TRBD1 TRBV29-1 TGCAGCGTTGCACGACAGGGTTCGAACACTGAAGCTTTCTTT CSVARQGSNTEAFF
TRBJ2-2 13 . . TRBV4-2 TGTGCCAGCAGCCAAGTTACGAACGGGGAGCTGTTTTTT CASSQVTNGELFF
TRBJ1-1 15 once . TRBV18 TGTGCCAGCTCAAGACAGTGGGGGCAGAACACTGAAGCTTTCTTT CASSRQWGQNTEAFF
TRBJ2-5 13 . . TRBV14 TGTGCCAGCAGCCAAGGTCCACGTCTCCCCCAGTACTTC CASSQGPRLPQYF
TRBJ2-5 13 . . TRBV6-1 TGTGCCAGCAGGAAGGTAGGGGAGGAGACCCAGTACTTC CASRKVGEETQYF
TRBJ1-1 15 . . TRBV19 TGTGCCAGTACTCTTGAGAGAACAGGGCCTACTGAAGCTTTCTTT CASTLERTGPTEAFF
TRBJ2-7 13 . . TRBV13 TGTGCCAGCAGCCCGTCGGGAGCAGGCGAGCAGTACTTC CASSPSGAGEQYF
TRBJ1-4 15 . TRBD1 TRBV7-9 TGTGCCAGCAGCCCGGGACAGGGGTCATTGGAAAAACTGTTTTTT CASSPGQGSLEKLFF
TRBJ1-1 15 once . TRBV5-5 TGTGCCAGCAGCACGGAGGGACGGCGGAACACTGAAGCTTTCTTT CASSTEGRRNTEAFF
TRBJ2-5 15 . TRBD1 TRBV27 TGTGCCAGCAGGCATTTCAGGGGGAACCAAGAGACCCAGTACTTC CASRHFRGNQETQYF
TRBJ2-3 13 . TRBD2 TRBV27 TGTGCCAGCGGGGAGGGGTCTGGAGATACGCAGTATTTT CASGEGSGDTQYF
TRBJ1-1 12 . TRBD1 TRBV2 TGTGCCAGCCACAGGGGAAACACTGAAGCTTTCTTT CASHRGNTEAFF
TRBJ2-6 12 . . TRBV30 TGTGCCTGGAGTAGTGGGGCCAACGTCCTGACTTTC CAWSSGANVLTF
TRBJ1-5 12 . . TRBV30 TGTGCCTGGAGCCCGGACCGGCAGCCCCAGCATTTT CAWSPDRQPQHF